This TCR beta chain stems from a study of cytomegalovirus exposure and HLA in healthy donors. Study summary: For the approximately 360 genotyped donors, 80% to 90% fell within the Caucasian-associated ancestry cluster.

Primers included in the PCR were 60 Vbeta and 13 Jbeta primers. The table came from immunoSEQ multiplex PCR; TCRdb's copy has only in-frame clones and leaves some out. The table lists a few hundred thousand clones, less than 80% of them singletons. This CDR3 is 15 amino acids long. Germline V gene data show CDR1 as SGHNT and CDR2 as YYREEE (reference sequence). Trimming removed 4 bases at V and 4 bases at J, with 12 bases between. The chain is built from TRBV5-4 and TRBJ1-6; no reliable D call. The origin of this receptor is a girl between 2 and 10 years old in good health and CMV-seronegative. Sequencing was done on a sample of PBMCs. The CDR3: CASSPGREYNSPLHF. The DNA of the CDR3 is TGTGCCAGCAGCCCCGGAAGGGAGTATAATTCACCCCTCCACTTT.